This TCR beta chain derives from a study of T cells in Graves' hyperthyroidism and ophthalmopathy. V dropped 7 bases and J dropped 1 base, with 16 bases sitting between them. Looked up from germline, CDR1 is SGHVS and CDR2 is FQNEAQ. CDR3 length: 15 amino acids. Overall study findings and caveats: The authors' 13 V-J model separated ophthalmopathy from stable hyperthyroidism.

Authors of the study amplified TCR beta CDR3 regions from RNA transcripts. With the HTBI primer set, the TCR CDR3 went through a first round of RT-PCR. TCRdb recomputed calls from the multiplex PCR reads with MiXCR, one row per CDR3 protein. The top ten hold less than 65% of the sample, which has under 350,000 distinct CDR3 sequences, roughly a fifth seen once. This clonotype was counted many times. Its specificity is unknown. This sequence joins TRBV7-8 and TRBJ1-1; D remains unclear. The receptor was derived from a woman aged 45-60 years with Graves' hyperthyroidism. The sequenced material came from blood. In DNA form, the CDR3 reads TGTGCCAGCACCTCTGAGGCGGCTGAGAACACTGAAGCTTTCTTT. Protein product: CASTSEAAENTEAFF.